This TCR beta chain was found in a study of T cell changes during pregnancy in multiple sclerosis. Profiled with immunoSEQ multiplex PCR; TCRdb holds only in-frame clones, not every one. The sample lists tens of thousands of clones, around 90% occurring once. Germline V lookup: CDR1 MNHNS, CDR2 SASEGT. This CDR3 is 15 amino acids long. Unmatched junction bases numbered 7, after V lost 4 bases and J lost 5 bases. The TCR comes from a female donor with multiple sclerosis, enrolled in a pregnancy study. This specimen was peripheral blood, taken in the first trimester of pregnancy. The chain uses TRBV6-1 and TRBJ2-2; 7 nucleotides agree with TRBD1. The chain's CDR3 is CASSVNRGRTGELFF. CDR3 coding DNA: TGTGCCAGCAGTGTAAACAGGGGTAGAACCGGGGAGCTGTTTTTT.